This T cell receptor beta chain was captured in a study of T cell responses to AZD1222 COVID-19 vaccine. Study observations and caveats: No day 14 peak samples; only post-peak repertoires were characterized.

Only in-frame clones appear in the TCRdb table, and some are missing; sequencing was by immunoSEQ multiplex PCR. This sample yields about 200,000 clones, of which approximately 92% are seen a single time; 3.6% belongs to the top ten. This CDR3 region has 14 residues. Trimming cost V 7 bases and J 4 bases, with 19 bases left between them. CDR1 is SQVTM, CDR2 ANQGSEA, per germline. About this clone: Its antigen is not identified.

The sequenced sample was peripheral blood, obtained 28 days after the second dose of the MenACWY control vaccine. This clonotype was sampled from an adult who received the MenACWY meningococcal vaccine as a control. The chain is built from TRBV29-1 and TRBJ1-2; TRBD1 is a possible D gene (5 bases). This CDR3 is CSAVRGSGSYGYTF. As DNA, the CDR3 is TGCAGCGCTGTACGGGGCTCAGGCTCCTATGGCTACACCTTC.